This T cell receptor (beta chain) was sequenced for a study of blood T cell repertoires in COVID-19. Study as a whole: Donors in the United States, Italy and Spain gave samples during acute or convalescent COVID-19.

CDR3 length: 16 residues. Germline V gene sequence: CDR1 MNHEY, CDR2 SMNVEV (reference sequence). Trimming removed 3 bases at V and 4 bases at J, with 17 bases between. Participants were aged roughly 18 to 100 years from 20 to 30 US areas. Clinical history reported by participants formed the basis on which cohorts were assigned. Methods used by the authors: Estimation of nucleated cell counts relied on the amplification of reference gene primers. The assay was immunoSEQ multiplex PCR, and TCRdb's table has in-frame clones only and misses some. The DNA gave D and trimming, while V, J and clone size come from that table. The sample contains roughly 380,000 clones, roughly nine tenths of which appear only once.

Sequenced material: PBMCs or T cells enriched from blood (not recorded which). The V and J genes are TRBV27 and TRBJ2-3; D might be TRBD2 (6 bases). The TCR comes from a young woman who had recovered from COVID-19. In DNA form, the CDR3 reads TGTGCCAGCAGTTTCGAGGGCAGGTGGGGGGCAGATACGCAGTATTTT. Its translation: CASSFEGRWGADTQYF.